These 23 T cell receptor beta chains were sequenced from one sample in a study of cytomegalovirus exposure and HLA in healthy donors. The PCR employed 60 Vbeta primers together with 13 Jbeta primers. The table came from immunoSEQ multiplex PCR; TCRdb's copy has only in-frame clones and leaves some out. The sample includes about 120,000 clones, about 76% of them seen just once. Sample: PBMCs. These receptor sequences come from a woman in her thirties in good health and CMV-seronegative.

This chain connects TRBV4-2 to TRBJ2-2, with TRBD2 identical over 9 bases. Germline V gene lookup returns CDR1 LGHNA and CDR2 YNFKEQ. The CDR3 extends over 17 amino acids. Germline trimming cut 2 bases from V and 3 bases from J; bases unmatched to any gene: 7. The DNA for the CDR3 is TGTGCCAGCAGCCAACCCGGGACTAGCTCACACACCGGGGAGCTGTTTTTT. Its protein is CASSQPGTSSHTGELFF.

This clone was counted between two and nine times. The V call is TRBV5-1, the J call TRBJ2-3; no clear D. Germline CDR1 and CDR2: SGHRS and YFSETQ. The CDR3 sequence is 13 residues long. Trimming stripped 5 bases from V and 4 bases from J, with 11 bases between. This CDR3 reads CASSRVGSDTQYF. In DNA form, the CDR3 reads TGCGCCAGCAGTCGTGTGGGCTCAGATACGCAGTATTTT.

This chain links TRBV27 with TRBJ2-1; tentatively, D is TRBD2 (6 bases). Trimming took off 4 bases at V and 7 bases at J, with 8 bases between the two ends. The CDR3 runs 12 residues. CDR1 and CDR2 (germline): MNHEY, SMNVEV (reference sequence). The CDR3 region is CASSYGGNEQFF. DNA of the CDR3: TGTGCCAGCAGTTACGGGGGAAATGAGCAGTTCTTC.

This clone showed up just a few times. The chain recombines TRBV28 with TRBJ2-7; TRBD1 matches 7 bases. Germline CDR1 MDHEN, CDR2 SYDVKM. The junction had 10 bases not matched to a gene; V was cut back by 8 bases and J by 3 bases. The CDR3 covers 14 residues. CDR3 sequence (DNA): TGTGCCAGCCAGACCGACAGGGAGATCTACGAGCAGTACTTC. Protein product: CASQTDREIYEQYF.

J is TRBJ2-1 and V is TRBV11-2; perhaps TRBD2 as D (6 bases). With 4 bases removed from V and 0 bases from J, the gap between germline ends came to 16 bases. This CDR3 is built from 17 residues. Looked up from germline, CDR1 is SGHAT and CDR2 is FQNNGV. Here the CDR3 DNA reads TGTGCCAGCAGCTCAGCCAAGGACTACCTCTCCTACAATGAGCAGTTCTTC. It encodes CASSSAKDYLSYNEQFF.

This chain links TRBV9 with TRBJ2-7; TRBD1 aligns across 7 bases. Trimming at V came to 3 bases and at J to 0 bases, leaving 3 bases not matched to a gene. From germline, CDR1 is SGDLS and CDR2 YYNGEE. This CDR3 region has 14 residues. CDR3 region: CASSGGGSSYEQYF. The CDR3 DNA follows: TGTGCCAGCAGCGGAGGGGGCAGCTCCTACGAGCAGTACTTC.

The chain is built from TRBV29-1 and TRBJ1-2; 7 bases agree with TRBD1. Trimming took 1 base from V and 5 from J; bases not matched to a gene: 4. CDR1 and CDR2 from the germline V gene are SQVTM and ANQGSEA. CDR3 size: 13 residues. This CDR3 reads CSVEARGSYGYTF. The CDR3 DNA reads TGCAGCGTTGAAGCCAGGGGGAGTTATGGCTACACCTTC.

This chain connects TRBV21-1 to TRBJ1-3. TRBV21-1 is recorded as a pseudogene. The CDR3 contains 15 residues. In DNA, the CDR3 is TGTGCCAGCACGGGCCAACTAGCGTATCGAAACACCATATATTTT. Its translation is CASTGQLAYRNTIYF.

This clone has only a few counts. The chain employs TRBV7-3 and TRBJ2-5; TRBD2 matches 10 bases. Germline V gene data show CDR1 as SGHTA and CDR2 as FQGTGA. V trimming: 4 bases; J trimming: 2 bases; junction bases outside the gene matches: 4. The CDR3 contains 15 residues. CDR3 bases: TGTGCCAGCAGCTCCGGGACTAGCGAACAAGAGACCCAGTACTTC. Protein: CASSSGTSEQETQYF.

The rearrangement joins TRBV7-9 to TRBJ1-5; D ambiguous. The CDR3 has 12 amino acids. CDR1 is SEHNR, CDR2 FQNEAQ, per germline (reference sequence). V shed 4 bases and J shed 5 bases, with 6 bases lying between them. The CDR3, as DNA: TGTGCCAGCAGCTACCCGGATCAGCCCCAGCATTTT. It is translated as CASSYPDQPQHF.

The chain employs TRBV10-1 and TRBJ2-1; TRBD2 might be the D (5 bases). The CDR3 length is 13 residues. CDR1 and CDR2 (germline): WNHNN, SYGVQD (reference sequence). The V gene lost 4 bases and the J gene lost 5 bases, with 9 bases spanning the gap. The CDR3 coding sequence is TGCGCCAGCAGTGCGGGAAGCGACAATGAGCAGTTCTTC. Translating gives CASSAGSDNEQFF.

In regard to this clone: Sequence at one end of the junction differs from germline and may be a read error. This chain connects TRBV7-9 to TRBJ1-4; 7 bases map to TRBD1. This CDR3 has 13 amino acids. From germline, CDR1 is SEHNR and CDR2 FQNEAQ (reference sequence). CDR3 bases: TGTTCCAGCAGCTTCGACAGGGTTAGGGGACTGTTTTTT. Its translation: CSSSFDRVRGLFF.

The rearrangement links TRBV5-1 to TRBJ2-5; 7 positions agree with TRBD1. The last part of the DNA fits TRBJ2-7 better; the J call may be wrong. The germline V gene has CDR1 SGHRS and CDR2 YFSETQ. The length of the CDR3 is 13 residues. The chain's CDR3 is CASSLAGQDEQYF. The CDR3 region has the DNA TGCGCCAGCAGCTTGGCCGGACAGGACGAGCAGTACTTC.

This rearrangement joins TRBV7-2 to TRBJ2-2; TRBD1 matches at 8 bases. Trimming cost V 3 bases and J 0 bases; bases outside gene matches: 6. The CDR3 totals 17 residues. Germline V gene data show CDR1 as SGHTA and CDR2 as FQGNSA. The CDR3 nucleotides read TGTGCCAGCAGCTTGGAAGGACAGGGCTCGAACACCGGGGAGCTGTTTTTT. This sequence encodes CASSLEGQGSNTGELFF.

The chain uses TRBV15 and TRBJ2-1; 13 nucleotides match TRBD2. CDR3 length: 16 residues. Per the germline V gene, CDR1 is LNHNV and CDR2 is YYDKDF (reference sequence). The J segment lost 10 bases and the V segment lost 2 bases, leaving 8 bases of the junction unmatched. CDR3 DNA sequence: TGTGCCACCAGCAGAACTAGCGGGAGGGGCCTGGGAGAGCAGTTCTTC. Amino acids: CATSRTSGRGLGEQFF.

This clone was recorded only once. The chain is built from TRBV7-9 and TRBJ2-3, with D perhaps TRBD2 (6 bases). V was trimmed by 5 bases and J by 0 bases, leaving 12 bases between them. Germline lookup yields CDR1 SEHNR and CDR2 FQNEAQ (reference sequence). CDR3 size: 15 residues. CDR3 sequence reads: CASSGSLASTDTQYF. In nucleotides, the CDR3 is TGTGCCAGCAGCGGAAGTCTAGCGAGCACAGATACGCAGTATTTT.

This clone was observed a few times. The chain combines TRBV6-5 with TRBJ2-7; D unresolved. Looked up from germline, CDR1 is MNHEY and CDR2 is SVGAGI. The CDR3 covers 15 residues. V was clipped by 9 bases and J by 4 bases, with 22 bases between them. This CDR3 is CASFFKQKAAYEQYF. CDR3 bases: TGTGCCAGTTTTTTCAAGCAGAAGGCGGCATACGAGCAGTACTTC.

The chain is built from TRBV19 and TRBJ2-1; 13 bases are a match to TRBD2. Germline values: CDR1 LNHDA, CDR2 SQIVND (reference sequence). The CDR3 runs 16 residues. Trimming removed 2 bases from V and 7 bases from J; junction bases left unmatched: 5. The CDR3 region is CASSILGLAGVNEQFF. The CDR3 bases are TGTGCCAGTAGTATACTCGGACTAGCGGGAGTTAATGAGCAGTTCTTC.

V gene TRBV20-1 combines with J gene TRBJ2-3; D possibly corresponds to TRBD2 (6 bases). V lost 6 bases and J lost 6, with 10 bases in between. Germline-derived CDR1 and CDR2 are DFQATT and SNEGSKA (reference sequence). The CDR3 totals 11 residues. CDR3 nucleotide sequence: TGCAGTGCCGGAGGGTCGGATACGCAGTATTTT. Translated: CSAGGSDTQYF.

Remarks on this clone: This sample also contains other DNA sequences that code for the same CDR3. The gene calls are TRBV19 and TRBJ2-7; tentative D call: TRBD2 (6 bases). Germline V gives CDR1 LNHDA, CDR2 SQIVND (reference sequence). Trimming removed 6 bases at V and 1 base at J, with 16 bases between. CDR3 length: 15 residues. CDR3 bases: TGTGCCAGTAGCCCTTCGGCTGGGGGGTCCTACGAGCAGTACTTC. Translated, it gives CASSPSAGGSYEQYF.

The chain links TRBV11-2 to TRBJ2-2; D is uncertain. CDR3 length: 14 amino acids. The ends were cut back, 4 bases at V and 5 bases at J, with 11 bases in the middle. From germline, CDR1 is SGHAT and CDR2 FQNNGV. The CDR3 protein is CASSSPSRTGELFF. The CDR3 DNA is TGTGCCAGCAGCTCCCCCAGCAGGACCGGGGAGCTGTTTTTT.

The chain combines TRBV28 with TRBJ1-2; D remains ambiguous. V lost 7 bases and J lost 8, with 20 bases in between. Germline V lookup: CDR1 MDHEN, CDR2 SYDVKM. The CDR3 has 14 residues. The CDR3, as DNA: TGTGCCAGCAACCCGACTCCTGGTGCTTCGGGCTACACCTTC. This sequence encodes CASNPTPGASGYTF.

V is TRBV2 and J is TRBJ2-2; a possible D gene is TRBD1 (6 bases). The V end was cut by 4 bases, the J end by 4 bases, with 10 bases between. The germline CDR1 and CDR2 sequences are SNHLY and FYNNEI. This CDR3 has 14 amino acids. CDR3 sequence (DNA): TGTGCCAGCAGTGCTCGGACAGTCACCGGGGAGCTGTTTTTT. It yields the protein CASSARTVTGELFF.